This entry is about one TCR beta chain. TCRdb independently ran MiXCR on the 5' RACE reads; one entry per CDR3 protein. The sample carries 15,000 to 20,000 distinct CDR3 sequences, 15% to 20% recorded once. The sample is drawn from a study of HIV-infected patients and healthy controls. The sequenced sample was CD8+ T cells from blood. The TCR originated in a human donor in good health.

In nucleotides, the CDR3 is TGCGCCAGCAGCCTGGGACAGGCGAGCAATCAGCCCCAGCATTTT. Residues: CASSLGQASNQPQHF. This rearrangement joins TRBV4-1 to TRBJ1-5; the match to TRBD1 covers 8 bases. From germline, CDR1 is MGHRA and CDR2 YSYEKL. The trim removed 4 bases at V and 1 base at J, leaving 3 bases unmatched. The CDR3 loop spans 15 amino acids.